The 20 T cell receptor beta chains below all came from one sample that was sequenced in a study of cytomegalovirus exposure and HLA in healthy donors (dated by TCRdb to 2015 to 2018). The library relied on the immunoSEQ multiplex PCR assay. TCRdb mirrors the immuneACCESS table, restricted to in-frame sequences. Some clones are absent from its copies; in checked studies, under half trace to an unresolved V gene, and the reason for the others is unknown. The sample table lists about 270,000 clones, approximately 86% of them with a count of one. The ten most abundant clones make up 1% of the sample. The sample taken for sequencing was PBMCs. These receptors all come from a woman aged 18 to 35 in good health and CMV-seronegative.

This CDR3 reads CSVVEAGEGYGYTF. DNA for the CDR3: TGCAGCGTTGTCGAAGCAGGGGAGGGCTATGGCTACACCTTC. V is TRBV29-1 and J is TRBJ1-2; weak D call: TRBD1 (6 bases). Germline-derived CDR1 and CDR2 are SQVTM and ANQGSEA. The CDR3 consists of 14 residues. V was pared by 4 bases and J by 4 bases, with 16 bases between.

The table lists this clone with a few counts. The chain has TRBV30 and TRBJ1-6; TRBD1 is a possible D gene (6 bases). The ends were cut back, 4 bases at V and 10 bases at J, with 14 bases in the middle. The CDR3 extends over 13 amino acids. Germline V lookup: CDR1 GTSNPN, CDR2 SVGIG (reference sequence). This CDR3 is CAWTGWGGSPLHF. The CDR3 DNA reads as TGTGCCTGGACTGGGTGGGGGGGCTCACCCCTCCACTTT.

In nucleotides, the CDR3 is TGTGCCAGCAGACGGCCCGGGATGCCCTCCTACGAGCAGTACTTC. Encoded protein: CASRRPGMPSYEQYF. The chain employs TRBV5-4 and TRBJ2-7, with D perhaps TRBD2 (5 bases). The CDR3 has 15 residues. Germline V gene data show CDR1 as SGHNT and CDR2 as YYREEE (reference sequence). Trimming took 5 bases from V and 0 from J, leaving 15 bases between them. Using reference TRBV5-4 and TRBJ2-7 for the parts outside the CDR3, the full variable domain is ETGVTQSPTHLIKTRGQQVTLRCSSQSGHNTVSWYQQALGQGPQFIFQYYREEENGRGNFPPRFSGLQFPNYSSELNVNALELDDSALYLCASRRPGMPSYEQYFGPGTRLTVT.

V usage is TRBV19 and J usage is TRBJ2-4; 7 positions agree with TRBD1. The germline gives CDR1 LNHDA, CDR2 SQIVND (reference sequence). This CDR3 contains 14 residues. V gave up 9 bases and J gave up 0 bases; unmatched junction bases: 5. CDR3 amino acids: CASGTALAKNIQYF. CDR3 nucleotides: TGTGCCAGCGGGACAGCACTAGCCAAAAACATTCAGTACTTC.

Concerning this clone: Mismatch with germline at one junction end may stem from a read error. The chain recombines TRBV6-1 with TRBJ2-1; 10 nucleotides line up with TRBD2. The length of the CDR3 is 15 residues. Germline V gives CDR1 MNHNS, CDR2 SASEGT. CDR3 protein: CASSEGLAEYNEQFF. The CDR3, as DNA: TGTGCCAGCAGCGAAGGACTAGCGGAATACAATGAGCAGTTCTTC.

Of note for this clone: Other DNA sequences within the sample encode an identical CDR3. This chain connects TRBV5-1 to TRBJ2-3; no reliable D call. The CDR3 is 15 amino acids. The V gene's germline CDR1 is SGHRS and CDR2 YFSETQ. V lost 0 bases to trimming and J lost 0 bases, with 8 bases between them. CDR3 DNA sequence: TGCGCCAGCAGCTTGGGCGGTGGCAGCACAGATACGCAGTATTTT. Translated: CASSLGGGSTDTQYF.

The chain employs TRBV5-1 and TRBJ1-4; D remains ambiguous. V dropped 4 bases and J dropped 4 bases, with 8 bases sitting between them. The CDR3 length is 13 residues. Germline loops: CDR1 SGHRS, CDR2 YFSETQ. The CDR3 sequence is CASSLRDNEKLFF. CDR3 sequence (DNA): TGCGCCAGCAGCCTACGGGATAATGAAAAACTGTTTTTT.

This chain connects TRBV9 to TRBJ1-4; 8 bases agree with TRBD1. The CDR3 runs 15 residues. Germline V gene lookup returns CDR1 SGDLS and CDR2 YYNGEE. Trimming removed 0 bases from V and 10 bases from J; junction bases left unmatched: 8. The CDR3: CASSVDQGATGKLFF. The CDR3 coding sequence is TGTGCCAGCAGCGTAGACCAGGGGGCAACGGGAAAACTGTTTTTT.

The chain is built from TRBV10-3 and TRBJ2-7; 8 bases line up with TRBD1. The germline gives CDR1 ENHRY, CDR2 SYGVKD. This CDR3 region has 14 residues. Losses at the gene ends were 4 bases for V and 7 bases for J; bases not matched to a gene: 9. This chain's CDR3 is CAISVGQGEGEQYF. Written as DNA, the CDR3 is TGTGCCATCAGTGTAGGACAGGGAGAAGGGGAGCAGTACTTC.

The sample holds one count of this clone. This rearrangement joins TRBV9 to TRBJ2-1, with TRBD2 matching 13 bases. The CDR3 length is 17 residues. Per germline, CDR1 SGDLS and CDR2 YYNGEE. V was pared by 2 bases and J by 7 bases, with 9 bases of the junction left unmatched. The CDR3 sequence: CASSVTGLAGLRNEQFF. In DNA form, the CDR3 reads TGTGCCAGCAGCGTGACGGGACTAGCGGGGCTTCGGAATGAGCAGTTCTTC.

This chain links TRBV27 with TRBJ2-3, with 8 bases identical to TRBD1. The V gene's germline CDR1 is MNHEY and CDR2 SMNVEV (reference sequence). This CDR3 has 18 residues. J was trimmed by 2 bases and V by 3 bases; bases with no gene match: 13. The CDR3 is CASSFWLLGTGLTDTQYF. The CDR3 coding sequence is TGTGCCAGCAGTTTTTGGTTGCTGGGGACAGGCCTCACAGATACGCAGTATTTT.

This clone was observed a few times. Written as DNA, the CDR3 is TGTGCCAGCAGCGTAGTAATACAGGAGTATGGCTACACCTTC. This encodes CASSVVIQEYGYTF. This chain uses TRBV9 with TRBJ1-2, with D perhaps TRBD1 (5 bases). CDR1 and CDR2 (germline): SGDLS, YYNGEE. The length of the CDR3 is 14 residues. Deletions cut 0 bases from V and 5 bases from J, with 11 bases between.

The gene calls are TRBV19 and TRBJ2-2; D gene ambiguous. Germline V gene sequence: CDR1 LNHDA, CDR2 SQIVND (reference sequence). CDR3 length: 14 amino acids. Trimming took off 2 bases at V and 6 bases at J, with 10 bases between the two ends. CDR3: CASSISQAAGELFF. In DNA form, the CDR3 reads TGTGCCAGTAGTATATCCCAGGCTGCCGGGGAGCTGTTTTTT.

The V call is TRBV5-6, the J call TRBJ1-2; D is unresolved. The germline CDR1 and CDR2 sequences are SGHDT and YYEEEE. The CDR3 is made up of 15 amino acids. Between the trimmed V and J ends, which lost 7 bases and 2 bases, there was a span of 18 bases. CDR3 sequence reads: CASRRGGPGNYGYTF. CDR3 nucleotides: TGTGCCAGCCGACGCGGAGGCCCTGGCAACTATGGCTACACCTTC.

The CDR3 region is CASSPLTGDTYEQYF. The CDR3, as DNA: TGTGCCAGCTCCCCTCTGACAGGGGATACCTACGAGCAGTACTTC. The V call is TRBV18, the J call TRBJ2-7, with TRBD1 matching 8 bases. Losses at the gene ends were 6 bases for V and 2 bases for J; bases not matched to a gene: 9. Germline CDR1 and CDR2: KGHSH and LQKENI. This CDR3 spans 15 amino acids.

This clone showed up just once. This chain joins TRBV4-3 and TRBJ2-5; D is undetermined. This CDR3 comprises 14 residues. Trimming removed 0 bases from V and 4 bases from J, with 9 bases in between. Germline assignment: CDR1 LGHNA and CDR2 YSLEER. The CDR3 DNA sequence: TGCGCCAGCAGCCAAGATTCCTACGCAGAGACCCAGTACTTC. It encodes CASSQDSYAETQYF.

V and J are TRBV6-4 and TRBJ2-7; TRBD2 aligns across 12 bases. Germline values: CDR1 MRHNA, CDR2 SNTAGT. V lost 5 bases and J lost 0; bases outside the gene matches: 5. CDR3 length: 16 amino acids. DNA for the CDR3: TGTGCCAGCAGTCTGACTAGCGGGAGCCCCTCCTACGAGCAGTACTTC. This gives the protein CASSLTSGSPSYEQYF.

The rearrangement uses TRBV9 and TRBJ2-7; TRBD2 aligns across 11 bases. CDR3 length: 18 amino acids. The ends lost 3 bases at V and 5 bases at J; junction bases unmatched: 16. CDR1 SGDLS and CDR2 YYNGEE come from the germline V gene. The CDR3 protein is CASSARLAGPSVRDEQYF. As DNA, the CDR3 is TGTGCCAGCAGCGCCCGACTAGCGGGACCTTCCGTAAGGGACGAGCAGTACTTC.

The V and J genes are TRBV29-1 and TRBJ1-1; possible D gene TRBD1, 5 bases. Germline V gene lookup returns CDR1 SQVTM and CDR2 ANQGSEA. The CDR3 length is 15 residues. V was pared by 3 bases and J by 3 bases, with 17 bases between. CDR3 in amino acids: CSVEGGRVGYTEAFF. The CDR3 region has the DNA TGCAGCGTTGAGGGGGGAAGGGTAGGGTACACTGAAGCTTTCTTT.

The CDR3 reads CASRTAGGTEAFF. CDR3 DNA sequence: TGTGCCAGCAGGACGGCCGGGGGGACTGAAGCTTTCTTT. The chain is built from TRBV28 and TRBJ1-1, with D maybe TRBD1 (5 bases). The V gene lost 6 bases and the J gene lost 5 bases, with 13 bases spanning the gap. The CDR3 spans 13 residues. The germline V gene encodes CDR1 MDHEN and CDR2 SYDVKM. The whole variable domain, filled in from reference TRBV28 and TRBJ1-1, reads DVKVTQSSRYLVKRTGEKVFLECVQDMDHENMFWYRQDPGLGLRLIYFSYDVKMKEKGDIPEGYSVSREKKERFSLILESASTNQTSMYLCASRTAGGTEAFFGQGTRLTVV.